The 29 T cell receptor beta chains given below trace back to one sample, sequenced in a study of cytomegalovirus exposure and HLA in healthy donors. Amplification used 60 Vbeta primers and 13 Jbeta primers. Measured with immunoSEQ multiplex PCR; TCRdb has only the in-frame clones, and not every one. The sample consists of some 160,000 clones, around 9.6% of them appearing once. The sample comprised PBMCs. These receptors all stem from a male donor in good health and CMV-seronegative.

This clone was seen a handful of times. This chain connects TRBV11-3 to TRBJ2-3; the match to TRBD1 covers 9 bases. Germline CDR1 SGHNT, CDR2 YENEEA. The CDR3 covers 18 residues. J gave up 3 bases and V 5 bases, and 15 bases lay outside the gene matches. CDR3 sequence: CASSRGLGTGQHTDTQYF. The CDR3 DNA reads as TGTGCCAGCAGCCGGGGGTTAGGGACAGGGCAACATACAGATACGCAGTATTTT.

This clone was seen only a few times. This chain joins TRBV9 and TRBJ2-6, with D unclear. The CDR3 is 15 residues long. V was pared by 0 bases and J by 0 bases, with 4 bases between. Germline V lookup: CDR1 SGDLS, CDR2 YYNGEE. The CDR3 reads CASSVGYSGANVLTF. CDR3 sequence (DNA): TGTGCCAGCAGCGTAGGTTACTCTGGGGCCAACGTCCTGACTTTC.

This clone was detected only a few times. The chain recombines TRBV7-3 with TRBJ1-1, with D tentatively TRBD1 (6 bases). Deletions cut 5 bases from V and 0 bases from J, with 10 bases between. The CDR3 is made up of 14 amino acids. The germline CDR1 and CDR2 sequences are SGHTA and FQGTGA. CDR3 residues: CASSPTGMNTEAFF. The DNA of the CDR3 is TGTGCCAGCAGCCCAACAGGGATGAACACTGAAGCTTTCTTT.

The table lists this clone with a few counts. This sequence joins TRBV5-4 and TRBJ2-2; 15 nucleotides align to TRBD2. Germline loops: CDR1 SGHNT, CDR2 YYREEE (reference sequence). This CDR3 is 17 amino acids long. J lost 6 bases, V lost 3 bases, and 6 bases had no gene match. CDR3 loop: CASSSGTSGRSPGELFF. CDR3 DNA: TGTGCCAGCAGCTCCGGGACTAGCGGGAGGTCCCCCGGGGAGCTGTTTTTT.

The genes are TRBV18 and TRBJ2-7; the D gene is possibly TRBD1 (6 bases). V was pared by 6 bases and J by 3 bases, with 12 bases between. The CDR3 spans 13 residues. Germline V CDR1 and CDR2: KGHSH, LQKENI. CDR3 protein: CASSLQQGYEQYF. The CDR3 bases are TGTGCCAGCTCGCTTCAACAGGGCTACGAGCAGTACTTC.

The chain combines TRBV7-9 with TRBJ2-7; TRBD1 is a possible D gene (6 bases). The ends were cut back, 8 bases at V and 4 bases at J, with 12 bases in the middle. The CDR3 spans 12 residues. Germline CDR1 and CDR2: SEHNR and FQNEAQ (reference sequence). CDR3 bases: TGTGCCAGCTTCAGAGGGGGTTACGAGCAGTACTTC. This translates into CASFRGGYEQYF.

The chain has TRBV7-9 and TRBJ2-7; D might be TRBD1 (6 bases). CDR1 SEHNR and CDR2 FQNEAQ come from the germline V gene (reference sequence). V was cut by 5 bases and J by 3 bases, with 17 bases left in between. This CDR3 comprises 15 residues. The CDR3 sequence is CASSQNREEDYEQYF. The CDR3 bases are TGTGCCAGCAGCCAAAACAGGGAAGAGGACTACGAGCAGTACTTC.

This chain joins TRBV6-6 and TRBJ1-2; TRBD1 agrees at 7 bases. V shed 5 bases and J 8 bases; nucleotides not matched to a gene: 2. This CDR3 is built from 11 residues. The germline V gene has CDR1 MNHNY and CDR2 SVGAGI (reference sequence). CDR3 region: CASSKGGGYTF. The CDR3 DNA is TGTGCCAGCAGTAAAGGGGGCGGCTACACCTTC.

This clone was seen a few times. V gene TRBV11-2 combines with J gene TRBJ2-3, with D possibly matching TRBD2 (5 bases). The CDR3 is made up of 16 amino acids. Germline V gene sequence: CDR1 SGHAT, CDR2 FQNNGV. V was cut by 6 bases and J by 2 bases, with 18 bases left in between. In nucleotides, the CDR3 is TGTGCCAGCAGTCCGGTCCGGGAAGGGCCCACAGATACGCAGTATTTT. Residues: CASSPVREGPTDTQYF.

This clone was seen only a few times. The chain uses TRBV6-1 and TRBJ2-1; D is possibly TRBD2 (6 bases). The CDR3 extends over 16 amino acids. Germline CDR1 reads MNHNS; CDR2 reads SASEGT. Trimming removed 2 bases at V and 7 bases at J, with 18 bases between. The DNA for the CDR3 is TGTGCCAGCAGTGAATGGGCGGGGACCCCCCGGAATGAGCAGTTCTTC. This translates into CASSEWAGTPRNEQFF.

The gene calls are TRBV10-3 and TRBJ2-7, with TRBD1 matching over 9 bases. The CDR3 totals 15 residues. The junction had 13 bases not matched to a gene; V was cut back by 4 bases and J by 9 bases. Germline V CDR1 and CDR2: ENHRY, SYGVKD. This chain's CDR3 is CAISGTGTGLKGQYF. The CDR3 bases are TGTGCCATCAGTGGGACCGGGACAGGGCTCAAAGGGCAGTACTTC.

The DNA for the CDR3 is TGTGCCAGCAGTTACGCCGGGACAGGGTCTTACGAGCAGTACTTC. Residues: CASSYAGTGSYEQYF. The chain has TRBV6-5 and TRBJ2-7, with TRBD1 matching 9 bases. CDR3 length: 15 residues. Germline V gene data show CDR1 as MNHEY and CDR2 as SVGAGI. V gave up 2 bases and J gave up 4 bases; unmatched junction bases: 6.

This clone was detected a few times. The rearrangement joins TRBV5-6 to TRBJ1-1; D unresolved. The V end lost 4 bases, the J end lost 5 bases, and 18 bases lay between the germline ends. The CDR3 runs 15 residues. Germline loops: CDR1 SGHDT, CDR2 YYEEEE. CDR3 amino acids: CASSPGWSYGTEAFF. The CDR3 DNA reads as TGTGCCAGCAGCCCCGGGTGGTCCTACGGGACTGAAGCTTTCTTT.

The table lists this clone with a few counts. The genes are TRBV18 and TRBJ1-5; 10 nucleotides align to TRBD1. CDR1 and CDR2 from the germline V gene are KGHSH and LQKENI. The CDR3 is made up of 15 amino acids. Unmatched junction bases numbered 5, after V lost 4 bases and J lost 5 bases. The CDR3 DNA sequence: TGTGCCAGCTCACGGGACAGGGGCTTGGATCAGCCCCAGCATTTT. It specifies CASSRDRGLDQPQHF.

Here the CDR3 reads CASSADPGEGAFF. The CDR3 nucleotides read TGCGCCAGCAGCGCCGACCCTGGGGAGGGAGCTTTCTTT. The chain recombines TRBV5-1 with TRBJ1-1; D remains unclear. There are 13 residues in the CDR3. Germline assignment: CDR1 SGHRS and CDR2 YFSETQ. V lost 4 bases and J 10 bases, leaving 17 bases between the germline ends.

This clone was found a few times. CDR3 loop: CASSLFRGRGTEAFF. CDR3 bases: TGTGCCAGCAGTTTATTCAGGGGGCGCGGTACTGAAGCTTTCTTT. The chain combines TRBV28 with TRBJ1-1; 8 bases are a match to TRBD1. CDR3 length: 15 residues. V was clipped by 1 base and J by 5 bases; unmatched bases: 6. Germline V gene lookup returns CDR1 MDHEN and CDR2 SYDVKM.

This clone was detected a few times. The chain combines TRBV11-2 with TRBJ2-7, with D hard to call. V was clipped by 5 bases and J by 9 bases, with 14 bases between them. From germline, CDR1 is SGHAT and CDR2 FQNNGV. This CDR3 has 12 residues. As DNA, the CDR3 is TGTGCCAGCAGCCACACAGAGATCGGGCAGTACTTC. Its protein is CASSHTEIGQYF.

This clone came up a few times. The gene calls are TRBV5-1 and TRBJ2-1; TRBD2 aligns across 12 bases. The V gene end was trimmed by 3 bases and the J gene end by 6 bases; junction bases not matched to a gene: 4. Germline V CDR1 and CDR2: SGHRS, YFSETQ. The CDR3 is made up of 15 amino acids. The CDR3: CASSWTGLAGNEQFF. The DNA of the CDR3 is TGCGCCAGCAGCTGGACGGGACTAGCGGGCAATGAGCAGTTCTTC.

As concerns this clone: Other DNA sequences within the sample encode an identical CDR3. The chain links TRBV7-2 to TRBJ2-1; a possible D gene is TRBD1 (6 bases). V was cut by 5 bases and J by 0 bases, with 11 bases left in between. The germline gives CDR1 SGHTA, CDR2 FQGNSA. The CDR3 is 15 residues long. The CDR3 protein is CASSPDRSSYNEQFF. The CDR3 coding sequence is TGTGCCAGCAGCCCGGACAGAAGCTCCTACAATGAGCAGTTCTTC. Variable domain in full (rest from reference TRBV7-2 and TRBJ2-1): GAGVSQSPSNKVTEKGKDVELRCDPISGHTALYWYRQSLGQGLEFLIYFQGNSAPDKSGLPSDRFSAERTGGSVSTLTIQRTQQEDSAVYLCASSPDRSSYNEQFFGPGTRLTVL.

The rearrangement links TRBV4-3 to TRBJ2-7; 11 bases align to TRBD2. This CDR3 is built from 16 residues. Germline trimming cut 3 bases from V and 3 bases from J; bases unmatched to any gene: 7. Germline CDR1 and CDR2: LGHNA and YSLEER. The CDR3 region has the DNA TGCGCCAGCAGCCAGGGGACTAGCGGAGCTTACTACGAGCAGTACTTC. Translating gives CASSQGTSGAYYEQYF.

This chain connects TRBV29-1 to TRBJ2-1; possibly TRBD1 for D (6 bases). The length of the CDR3 is 15 residues. CDR1 SQVTM and CDR2 ANQGSEA come from the germline V gene. Trimming removed 6 bases from V and 5 bases from J, with 20 bases in between. CDR3 amino acids: CSVGRLGATNNEQFF. The CDR3 DNA reads as TGCAGCGTCGGAAGGCTGGGGGCGACGAACAATGAGCAGTTCTTC.

This clone was counted a few times. The gene calls are TRBV28 and TRBJ1-5, with TRBD1 matching 8 bases. This CDR3 spans 15 amino acids. Germline CDR1 MDHEN, CDR2 SYDVKM. The V and J ends lost 2 bases and 3 bases, in that order; junction bases with no gene match: 3. The CDR3 sequence is CASSLRTGNNQPQHF. Written as DNA, the CDR3 is TGTGCCAGCAGTTTACGGACAGGGAACAATCAGCCCCAGCATTTT.

This clone was observed a handful of times. V usage is TRBV28 and J usage is TRBJ1-5, with TRBD1 as a possible D gene (6 bases). Trimming pared 6 bases from V and 4 bases from J, leaving 13 bases between. CDR1 is MDHEN and CDR2 is SYDVKM in the germline V gene. CDR3 length: 14 residues. The CDR3 reads CASSPHRENQPQHF. CDR3 DNA: TGTGCCAGCAGCCCTCACAGGGAAAATCAGCCCCAGCATTTT.

This clone was seen a few times. The V gene is TRBV6-5, the J gene TRBJ2-2; 8 bases are a match to TRBD2. CDR1 and CDR2 (germline): MNHEY, SVGAGI. The V and J ends lost 6 bases and 6 bases, in that order; junction bases with no gene match: 6. There are 14 residues in the CDR3. The CDR3 bases are TGTGCCAGCAGGCGGGGGGAGTACTCCGGGGAGCTGTTTTTT. It yields the protein CASRRGEYSGELFF.

Turning to this clone: At one end the junction does not follow the germline gene, possibly because of a read error. The chain uses TRBV5-5 and TRBJ2-5; D is possibly TRBD2 (5 bases). Germline V CDR1 and CDR2: SGHKS, YYEKEE (reference sequence). There are 16 residues in the CDR3. As DNA, the CDR3 is TGTGCCAGCAGCCCCCAACCCACTAGTACCTCAGAGACCCAATACTTC. This codes for CASSPQPTSTSETQYF.

The sample holds a few counts of this clone. The V gene is TRBV7-2, the J gene TRBJ2-7, with TRBD2 matching 10 bases. Trimming took 1 base from V and 6 from J; bases not matched to a gene: 12. CDR3 length: 17 amino acids. Germline V lookup: CDR1 SGHTA, CDR2 FQGNSA. The CDR3 bases are TGTGCCAGCAGCTTAGGCGTAGCGGGAGGTCCTTCGGGCGAGCAGTACTTC. Encoded protein: CASSLGVAGGPSGEQYF.

There are a few counts of this clone. The rearrangement links TRBV27 to TRBJ1-1, with 9 bases matching TRBD1. V shed 3 bases and J 4 bases; nucleotides not matched to a gene: 6. The CDR3 is 15 residues long. In germline, CDR1 is MNHEY, CDR2 SMNVEV (reference sequence). The CDR3, as DNA: TGTGCCAGCAGTTTCCTCCCGGGACAGGGCACTGAAGCTTTCTTT. Translation: CASSFLPGQGTEAFF.

The J gene is TRBJ1-1, the V gene TRBV7-9, with 8 bases that match TRBD1. Germline loops: CDR1 SEHNR, CDR2 FQNEAQ (reference sequence). The CDR3 totals 15 residues. V lost 6 bases to trimming and J lost 5 bases; unmatched junction nucleotides: 11. The CDR3 protein is CASRVIQGVGTEAFF. The CDR3 bases are TGTGCCAGCAGAGTCATACAGGGGGTGGGAACTGAAGCTTTCTTT.

Only a few counts were recorded for this clone. The chain employs TRBV19 and TRBJ2-1; 9 nucleotides line up with TRBD1. Germline CDR1 is LNHDA and CDR2 is SQIVND (reference sequence). J lost 8 bases, V lost 2 bases, and 7 bases had no gene match. The CDR3 runs to 15 residues. The CDR3, as DNA: TGTGCCAGTAGTATATCCGGGACAGGGCACGATGAGCAGTTCTTC. The encoded protein is CASSISGTGHDEQFF. Supplemented by reference TRBV19 and TRBJ2-1, the full variable domain reads DGGITQSPKYLFRKEGQNVTLSCEQNLNHDAMYWYRQDPGQGLRLIYYSQIVNDFQKGDIAEGYSVSREKKESFPLTVTSAQKNPTAFYLCASSISGTGHDEQFFGPGTRLTVL.